These 27 T cell receptor beta chains came from one sample sequenced in a study of persistence of HIV-infected CD4 T cells. The stimulus was lysate of CMV-infected fibroblasts, around 10 ug/mL. Memory cells lacking CD40L and CD69 with high CD45RO were sorted. The libraries were made with immunoSEQ version 4 in survey mode. Produced via immunoSEQ multiplex PCR; TCRdb's table is partial and in-frame only. The profile shows 30,000 to 45,000 clones, around 80% of them singletons. Their specific antigens are unknown. Source: CD4+ T cells sorted from PBMCs after roughly 18-hour stimulation, taken from a patient who received antiretroviral therapy. These receptors were obtained from an adult man with HIV who was CMV-seropositive.

Remarks on this clone: Other DNA sequences in this specimen translate into the identical CDR3. V and J are TRBV18 and TRBJ2-1; 12 bases are a match to TRBD2. J was trimmed by 6 bases and V by 1 base; bases with no gene match: 1. CDR3 length: 15 residues. Germline values: CDR1 KGHSH, CDR2 LQKENI. This chain's CDR3 is CASSPQTSGGNEQFF. The CDR3 DNA sequence: TGTGCCAGCTCACCACAGACTAGCGGGGGCAATGAGCAGTTCTTC.

The genes are TRBV10-3 and TRBJ2-7, with D perhaps assigned TRBD1 or TRBD2 (6 bases each). Per the germline V gene, CDR1 is ENHRY and CDR2 is SYGVKD. Trimming took 4 bases from V and 5 from J, leaving 15 bases between them. The CDR3 extends over 14 amino acids. CDR3 bases: TGTGCCATCAGTGGGGGGGCAGGGCGGAACGAGCAGTACTTC. Its protein product is CAISGGAGRNEQYF.

This clone was seen a single time. The V and J genes are TRBV9 and TRBJ1-6; D is uncertain. V lost 3 bases to trimming and J lost 2 bases, with 9 bases between them. This CDR3 has 15 residues. Germline CDR1 reads SGDLS; CDR2 reads YYNGEE. CDR3 region: CASSAATTYNSPLHF. CDR3 nucleotides: TGTGCCAGCAGCGCCGCAACTACCTATAATTCACCCCTCCACTTT.

The table lists this clone with a few counts. The V gene is TRBV6-6, the J gene TRBJ1-2; D uncertain. V dropped 2 bases and J dropped 1 base, with 14 bases sitting between them. This CDR3 spans 16 amino acids. The germline gives CDR1 MNHNY, CDR2 SVGAGI (reference sequence). DNA for the CDR3: TGTGCCAGCAGTTACAATGCACAGATTAATAACTATGGCTACACCTTC. This gives the protein CASSYNAQINNYGYTF.

The rearrangement uses TRBV6-5 and TRBJ1-4; 8 positions match TRBD1. The V gene's germline CDR1 is MNHEY and CDR2 SVGAGI. Unmatched junction bases numbered 8, after V lost 6 bases and J lost 8 bases. The CDR3 contains 14 residues. CDR3 sequence: CASSLQRQGEKLFF. CDR3 in DNA: TGTGCCAGCAGCCTCCAAAGACAGGGGGAAAAACTGTTTTTT.

The table lists this clone with a few counts. The chain links TRBV19 to TRBJ1-1, with D possibly TRBD1 on 6 matching bases. Trimming stripped 6 bases from V and 2 bases from J, with 16 bases between. Germline V gene lookup returns CDR1 LNHDA and CDR2 SQIVND (reference sequence). This CDR3 has 15 amino acids. For the CDR3, the DNA is TGTGCCAGTAGGACGAAGGGACAAGCCAACACTGAAGCTTTCTTT. As protein: CASRTKGQANTEAFF.

The rearrangement joins TRBV5-5 to TRBJ1-5; D gene ambiguous. Per germline, CDR1 SGHKS and CDR2 YYEKEE (reference sequence). The V and J ends lost 0 bases and 1 base respectively, with 11 bases between them. CDR3 length: 16 amino acids. CDR3 loop: CASSLVGAQSNQPQHF. The DNA of the CDR3 is TGTGCCAGCAGCTTGGTGGGAGCTCAGAGCAATCAGCCCCAGCATTTT.

This clone appeared a few times. The V gene is TRBV5-6, the J gene TRBJ2-5; perhaps D is TRBD1 or TRBD2 (5 bases each). V shed 4 bases and J shed 4 bases, with 14 bases lying between them. Germline V gene lookup returns CDR1 SGHDT and CDR2 YYEEEE. The CDR3 loop spans 14 amino acids. The chain's CDR3 is CASSRGTAAETQYF. The CDR3 nucleotides are TGTGCCAGCAGCCGAGGGACCGCCGCAGAGACCCAGTACTTC.

This clone was seen only a few times. The chain has TRBV5-1 and TRBJ1-6; D is undetermined. V lost 5 bases and J lost 5, with 8 bases in between. This CDR3 spans 13 amino acids. Per the germline V gene, CDR1 is SGHRS and CDR2 is YFSETQ. The CDR3 reads CASSRGDNSPLHF. CDR3 DNA: TGCGCCAGCAGTCGGGGAGATAATTCACCCCTCCACTTT.

The chain couples TRBV5-1 to TRBJ2-7; TRBD1 agrees at 10 bases. V shed 3 bases, J shed 4 bases, and the junction held 16 bases outside the gene matches. The length of the CDR3 is 18 residues. The germline V gene has CDR1 SGHRS and CDR2 YFSETQ. The CDR3 protein is CASSSPSKPGQGLYEQYF. Here the CDR3 DNA reads TGCGCCAGCAGCTCACCCTCTAAACCGGGACAGGGGTTGTACGAGCAGTACTTC.

V gene TRBV19 combines with J gene TRBJ2-3; D is possibly TRBD1 or TRBD2 (5 bases each). V lost 9 bases to trimming and J lost 2 bases, with 15 bases between them. Germline loops: CDR1 LNHDA, CDR2 SQIVND (reference sequence). The CDR3 runs to 14 residues. CDR3 sequence: CASAAGTDTDTQYF. The CDR3 DNA follows: TGTGCCAGCGCTGCCGGGACGGACACAGATACGCAGTATTTT.

This sequence joins TRBV7-6 and TRBJ2-7, with a tentative D call TRBD1 (5 bases). The CDR3 sequence is 15 residues long. Germline CDR1 is SGHVS and CDR2 is FNYEAQ. Trimming cost V 5 bases and J 1 base, with 15 bases left between them. The CDR3 DNA reads as TGTGCCAGCAGCCTCCAGACAGACCCGTCCTACGAGCAGTACTTC. As protein: CASSLQTDPSYEQYF.

This chain connects TRBV7-9 to TRBJ2-1; 7 bases are shared with TRBD2. CDR3 length: 12 residues. From germline, CDR1 is SEHNR and CDR2 FQNEAQ (reference sequence). Trimming took 5 bases from V and 8 from J; bases not matched to a gene: 3. In nucleotides, the CDR3 is TGTGCCAGCAGCCCACGGGGGGATGAGCAGTTCTTC. Protein product: CASSPRGDEQFF.

The chain is built from TRBV6-5 and TRBJ2-4, with TRBD1 as a possible D gene (5 bases). The V gene's germline CDR1 is MNHEY and CDR2 SVGAGI. Trimming removed 5 bases at V and 6 bases at J, with 14 bases between. CDR3 length: 14 amino acids. CDR3 coding DNA: TGTGCCAGCAGTAAACCGAGCCAGGGAAACATTCAGTACTTC. It is translated as CASSKPSQGNIQYF.

The chain links TRBV5-8 to TRBJ2-4; TRBD1 is a possible D gene (5 bases). Germline loops: CDR1 SGHTS, CDR2 YDEGEE. V dropped 0 bases and J dropped 6 bases, with 10 bases sitting between them. The CDR3 is 14 amino acids. CDR3 protein: CASSLGQLINIQYF. The CDR3 DNA reads TGTGCCAGCAGCTTGGGACAGCTCATAAACATTCAGTACTTC.

This clone was counted once. The V call is TRBV2, the J call TRBJ2-1, with 11 bases matching TRBD1. The CDR3 is 13 residues long. V trimming: 8 bases; J trimming: 7 bases; junction bases outside the gene matches: 4. CDR1 and CDR2 from the germline V gene are SNHLY and FYNNEI. The CDR3 is CASRRDRGNEQFF. CDR3 bases: TGTGCCAGCCGAAGGGACAGGGGGAATGAGCAGTTCTTC.

V gene TRBV7-9 combines with J gene TRBJ1-6; D might be TRBD1 (6 bases). Per the germline V gene, CDR1 is SEHNR and CDR2 is FQNEAQ (reference sequence). The CDR3 consists of 16 residues. The germline V and J ends were trimmed by 3 bases and 7 bases, with 16 bases remaining between them. The CDR3 coding sequence is TGTGCCAGCAGCTTGGGGGGGGGCGTAACGAATTCACCCCTCCACTTT. It translates to CASSLGGGVTNSPLHF. The variable domain in full, completed from reference TRBV7-9 and TRBJ1-6, reads DTGVSQNPRHKITKRGQNVTFRCDPISEHNRLYWYRQTLGQGPEFLTYFQNEAQLEKSRLLSDRFSAERPKGSFSTLEIQRTEQGDSAMYLCASSLGGGVTNSPLHFGNGTRLTVT.

This clone occurred once. This rearrangement joins TRBV5-5 to TRBJ2-2; perhaps D is TRBD1 or TRBD2 (5 bases each). Germline loops: CDR1 SGHKS, CDR2 YYEKEE (reference sequence). CDR3 size: 17 residues. V was pared by 0 bases and J by 6 bases, with 18 bases between. The CDR3 is CASSLGVTRGSPGELFF. In DNA, the CDR3 is TGTGCCAGCAGCTTGGGAGTTACGAGGGGTTCGCCCGGGGAGCTGTTTTTT. The full variable domain, in which reference TRBV5-5 and TRBJ2-2 provide the parts outside the CDR3, is DAGVTQSPTHLIKTRGQQVTLRCSPISGHKSVSWYQQVLGQGPQFIFQYYEKEERGRGNFPDRFSARQFPNYSSELNVNALLLGDSALYLCASSLGVTRGSPGELFFGEGSRLTVL.

This clone counts as medium-sized. The genes are TRBV27 and TRBJ1-2; 11 nucleotides agree with TRBD1. Germline trimming cut 4 bases from V and 5 bases from J; bases unmatched to any gene: 6. This CDR3 spans 15 amino acids. Germline V CDR1 and CDR2: MNHEY, SMNVEV (reference sequence). The CDR3 sequence: CASSSLGQGAYGYTF. In DNA form, the CDR3 reads TGTGCCAGCAGTTCCCTCGGACAGGGGGCATATGGCTACACCTTC.

The CDR3 spells CASSLGSWGNYGYTF. The DNA of the CDR3 is TGCGCCAGCAGCTTGGGCTCGTGGGGGAACTATGGCTACACCTTC. The chain uses TRBV5-1 and TRBJ1-2, with D perhaps matching TRBD1 (5 bases). The CDR3 is made up of 15 amino acids. V lost 0 bases and J 2 bases, leaving 11 bases between the germline ends. From germline, CDR1 is SGHRS and CDR2 YFSETQ.

The chain is built from TRBV6-5 and TRBJ1-1, with unresolved D. The CDR3 is made up of 13 amino acids. The germline V gene has CDR1 MNHEY and CDR2 SVGAGI. Trimming took off 2 bases at V and 6 bases at J, with 10 bases between the two ends. As DNA, the CDR3 is TGTGCCAGCAGTTACCAGTATTCCCCTGAAGCTTTCTTT. Protein: CASSYQYSPEAFF.

V is TRBV7-6 and J is TRBJ2-2; D may be TRBD2 (5 bases). V gave up 4 bases and J gave up 4 bases, with 16 bases separating them. The CDR3 sequence is 16 residues long. Germline CDR1 reads SGHVS; CDR2 reads FNYEAQ. This CDR3 reads CASSSQTSSGTGELFF. The CDR3 DNA is TGTGCCAGCAGCTCCCAAACTAGTTCCGGCACCGGGGAGCTGTTTTTT.

The J gene is TRBJ1-4, the V gene TRBV4-1; no definite D call. Looked up from germline, CDR1 is MGHRA and CDR2 is YSYEKL. This CDR3 has 21 residues. V lost 0 bases and J 0 bases, leaving 23 bases between the germline ends. The CDR3: CASSQDVGVSHTPSTNEKLFF. CDR3 DNA: TGCGCCAGCAGCCAAGACGTTGGGGTATCCCACACCCCTTCAACTAATGAAAAACTGTTTTTT.

This chain connects TRBV2 to TRBJ2-7; D is perhaps TRBD2 (6 bases). The CDR3 totals 12 residues. Trimming stripped 1 base from V and 6 bases from J, with 7 bases between. Looked up from germline, CDR1 is SNHLY and CDR2 is FYNNEI. Here the CDR3 DNA reads TGTGCCAGCAGTGAAGAGGGAGGCGAGCAGTACTTC. This encodes CASSEEGGEQYF.

This sequence joins TRBV6-4 and TRBJ1-5; possibly TRBD1 for D (5 bases). This CDR3 has 15 residues. V lost 6 bases and J lost 0, with 12 bases in between. From germline, CDR1 is MRHNA and CDR2 SNTAGT. CDR3 amino acids: CASRPTANSNQPQHF. CDR3 coding DNA: TGTGCCAGCAGGCCGACAGCTAATAGCAATCAGCCCCAGCATTTT.

The chain combines TRBV25-1 with TRBJ1-1; D is ambiguous. The CDR3 spans 11 residues. Germline CDR1 is MGHDK and CDR2 is SYGVNS. V was pared by 5 bases and J by 2 bases, with 3 bases between. CDR3 amino acids: CASSTNTEAFF. DNA of the CDR3: TGTGCCAGCAGTACCAACACTGAAGCTTTCTTT.

The V gene is TRBV15, the J gene TRBJ1-5; D is undetermined. This CDR3 has 17 residues. Germline values: CDR1 LNHNV, CDR2 YYDKDF (reference sequence). Trimming removed 1 base at V and 5 bases at J, with 18 bases between. The CDR3 reads CATSRGRLLEGDQPQHF. The DNA for the CDR3 is TGTGCCACCAGCAGAGGAAGACTGTTAGAGGGCGATCAGCCCCAGCATTTT.